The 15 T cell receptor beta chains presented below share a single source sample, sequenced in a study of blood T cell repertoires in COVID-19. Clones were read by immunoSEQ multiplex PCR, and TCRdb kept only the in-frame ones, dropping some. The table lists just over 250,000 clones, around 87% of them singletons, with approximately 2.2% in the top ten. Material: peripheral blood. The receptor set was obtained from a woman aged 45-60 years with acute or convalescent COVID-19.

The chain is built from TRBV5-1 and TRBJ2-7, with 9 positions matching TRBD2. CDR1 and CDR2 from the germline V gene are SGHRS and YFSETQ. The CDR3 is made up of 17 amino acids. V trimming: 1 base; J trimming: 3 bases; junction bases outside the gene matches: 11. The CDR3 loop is CASSLLASGMGDYEQYF. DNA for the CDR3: TGCGCCAGCAGCTTGTTGGCTAGCGGGATGGGAGACTACGAGCAGTACTTC.

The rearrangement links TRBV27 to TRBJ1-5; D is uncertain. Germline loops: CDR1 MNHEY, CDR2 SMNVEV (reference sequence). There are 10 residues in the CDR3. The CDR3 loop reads CYIRNQPQHF. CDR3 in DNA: TGTTACATCCGCAATCAGCCCCAGCATTTT.

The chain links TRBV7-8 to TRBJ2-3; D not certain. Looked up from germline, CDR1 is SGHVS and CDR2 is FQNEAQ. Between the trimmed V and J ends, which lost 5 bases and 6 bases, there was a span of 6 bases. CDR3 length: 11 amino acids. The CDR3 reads CASSAYDTQYF. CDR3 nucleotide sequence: TGTGCCAGCAGCGCGTACGATACGCAGTATTTT.

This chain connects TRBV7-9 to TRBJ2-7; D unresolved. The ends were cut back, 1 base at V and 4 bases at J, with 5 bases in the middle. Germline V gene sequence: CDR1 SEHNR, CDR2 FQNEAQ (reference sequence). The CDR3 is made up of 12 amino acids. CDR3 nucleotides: TGTGCCAGCAGCTTAGGCCAGTACGAGCAGTACTTC. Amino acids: CASSLGQYEQYF.

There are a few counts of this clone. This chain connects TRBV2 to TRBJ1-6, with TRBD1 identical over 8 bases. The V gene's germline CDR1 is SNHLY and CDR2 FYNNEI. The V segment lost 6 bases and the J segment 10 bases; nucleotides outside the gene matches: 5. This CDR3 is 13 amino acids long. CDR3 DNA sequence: TGTGCCAGCAGGACGGACAGGGTATCACCCCTCCACTTT. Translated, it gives CASRTDRVSPLHF.

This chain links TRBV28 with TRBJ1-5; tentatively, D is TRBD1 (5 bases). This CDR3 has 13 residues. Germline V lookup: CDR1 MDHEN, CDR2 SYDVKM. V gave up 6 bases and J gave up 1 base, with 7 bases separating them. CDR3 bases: TGTGCCAGCAGAGGACACAGCAATCAGCCCCAGCATTTT. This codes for CASRGHSNQPQHF.

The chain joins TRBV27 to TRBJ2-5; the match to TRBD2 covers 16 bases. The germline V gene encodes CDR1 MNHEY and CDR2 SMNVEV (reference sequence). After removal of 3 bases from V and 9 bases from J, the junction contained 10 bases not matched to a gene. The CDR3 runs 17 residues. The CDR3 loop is CASSFLGTSGRAWAQYF. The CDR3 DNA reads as TGTGCCAGCAGTTTTCTCGGGACTAGCGGGAGGGCCTGGGCCCAGTACTTC.

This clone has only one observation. CDR3 nucleotides: TGTGCCAGCAGCCGACAGGGATCGGGTGAAAAACTGTTTTTT. Its protein is CASSRQGSGEKLFF. The rearrangement uses TRBV7-9 and TRBJ1-4, with 7 bases fitting TRBD1. Unmatched junction bases numbered 7, after V lost 5 bases and J lost 7 bases. The CDR3 is 14 amino acids. Germline V CDR1 and CDR2: SEHNR, FQNEAQ (reference sequence).

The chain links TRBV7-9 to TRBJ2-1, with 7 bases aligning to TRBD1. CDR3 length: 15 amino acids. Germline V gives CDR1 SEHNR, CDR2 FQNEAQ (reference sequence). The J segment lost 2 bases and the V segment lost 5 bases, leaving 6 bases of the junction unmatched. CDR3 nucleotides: TGTGCCAGCAGCCAACGACAGGGACCCTACAATGAGCAGTTCTTC. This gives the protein CASSQRQGPYNEQFF.

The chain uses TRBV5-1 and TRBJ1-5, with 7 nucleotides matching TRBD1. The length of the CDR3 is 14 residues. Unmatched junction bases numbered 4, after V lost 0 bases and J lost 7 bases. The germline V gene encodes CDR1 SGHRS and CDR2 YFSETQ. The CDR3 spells CASSLVGGDQPQHF. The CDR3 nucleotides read TGCGCCAGCAGCTTGGTAGGGGGCGACCAGCCCCAGCATTTT.

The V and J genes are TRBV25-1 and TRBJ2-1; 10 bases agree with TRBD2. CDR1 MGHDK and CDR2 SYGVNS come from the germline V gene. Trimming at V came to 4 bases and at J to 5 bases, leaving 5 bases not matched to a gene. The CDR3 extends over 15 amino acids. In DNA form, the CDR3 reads TGTGCCAGCAGTGTTCTAGCGGGAGTTCACAATGAGCAGTTCTTC. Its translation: CASSVLAGVHNEQFF. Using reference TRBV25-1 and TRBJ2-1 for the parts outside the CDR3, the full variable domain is EADIYQTPRYLVIGTGKKITLECSQTMGHDKMYWYQQDPGMELHLIHYSYGVNSTEKGDLSSESTVSRIRTEHFPLTLESARPSHTSQYLCASSVLAGVHNEQFFGPGTRLTVL.

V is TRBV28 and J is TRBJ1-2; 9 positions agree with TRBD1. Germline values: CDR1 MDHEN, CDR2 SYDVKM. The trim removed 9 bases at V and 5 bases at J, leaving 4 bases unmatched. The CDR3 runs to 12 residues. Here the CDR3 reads CASTGGFYGYTF. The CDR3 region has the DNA TGTGCCAGTACAGGGGGCTTTTATGGCTACACCTTC.

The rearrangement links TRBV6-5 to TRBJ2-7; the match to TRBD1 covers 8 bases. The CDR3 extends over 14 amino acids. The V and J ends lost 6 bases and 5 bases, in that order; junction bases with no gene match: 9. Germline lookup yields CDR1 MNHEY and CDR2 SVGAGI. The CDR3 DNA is TGTGCCAGCAGCACCCCGACAGGGGACCACGAGCAGTACTTC. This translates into CASSTPTGDHEQYF.

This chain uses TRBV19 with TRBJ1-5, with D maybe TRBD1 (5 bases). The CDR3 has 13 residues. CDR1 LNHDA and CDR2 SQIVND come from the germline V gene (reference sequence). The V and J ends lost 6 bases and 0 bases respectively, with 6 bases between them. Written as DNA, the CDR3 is TGTGCCAGTAGGGACACTAGCAATCAGCCCCAGCATTTT. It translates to CASRDTSNQPQHF.

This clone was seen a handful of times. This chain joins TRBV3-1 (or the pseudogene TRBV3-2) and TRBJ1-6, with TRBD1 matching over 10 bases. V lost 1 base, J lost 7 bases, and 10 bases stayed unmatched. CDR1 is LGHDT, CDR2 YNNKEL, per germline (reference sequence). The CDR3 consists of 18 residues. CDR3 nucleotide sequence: TGTGCCAGCAGCCAAGGGCCGGGACAGGGGTCTTGGAATTCACCCCTCCACTTT. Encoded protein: CASSQGPGQGSWNSPLHF.